This T cell receptor (beta chain) was captured by sequencing in a study of Graves' ophthalmopathy and Graves' hyperthyroidism. The study amplified TCR beta CDR3 regions using RNA transcripts. After a first-round RT-PCR with HTBI primers, a second-round multiplex PCR was run. TCRdb redid the calling of the multiplex PCR reads with MiXCR, one entry per CDR3 protein. Here the sample spans about 1.1 million distinct CDR3 sequences, 35% to 40% being singletons. Germline lookup yields CDR1 MDHEN and CDR2 SYDVKM. The V gene end was trimmed by 4 bases and the J gene end by 0 bases; junction bases not matched to a gene: 9. This CDR3 spans 17 amino acids.

This sequence was found in an adult man with Graves' hyperthyroidism. Input material: peripheral blood or thyroid tissue (not recorded which). V and J are TRBV28 and TRBJ1-2, with 9 bases matching TRBD1. CDR3 sequence reads: CASSSPGQGLPNYGYTF. The CDR3 DNA sequence: TGTGCCAGCAGTTCACCGGGACAGGGTCTACCTAACTATGGCTACACCTTC.